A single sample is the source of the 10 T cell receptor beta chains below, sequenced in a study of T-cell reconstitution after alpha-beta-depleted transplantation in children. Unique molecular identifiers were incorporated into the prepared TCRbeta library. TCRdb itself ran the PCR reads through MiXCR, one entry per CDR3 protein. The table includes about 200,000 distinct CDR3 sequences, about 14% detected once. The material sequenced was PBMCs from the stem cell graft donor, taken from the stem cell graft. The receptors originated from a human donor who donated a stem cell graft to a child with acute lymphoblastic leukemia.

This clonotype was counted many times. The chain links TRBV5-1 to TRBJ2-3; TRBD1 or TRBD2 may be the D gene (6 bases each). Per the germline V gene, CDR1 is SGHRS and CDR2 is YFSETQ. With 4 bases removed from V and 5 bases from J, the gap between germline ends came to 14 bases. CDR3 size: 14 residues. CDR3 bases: TGCGCCAGCAGCGGGGGGCAGGCGAAAGATACGCAGTATTTT. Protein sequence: CASSGGQAKDTQYF. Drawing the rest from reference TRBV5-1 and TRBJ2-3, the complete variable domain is KAGVTQTPRYLIKTRGQQVTLSCSPISGHRSVSWYQQTPGQGLQFLFEYFSETQRNKGNFPGRFSGRQFSNSRSEMNVSTLELGDSALYLCASSGGQAKDTQYFGPGTRLTVL.

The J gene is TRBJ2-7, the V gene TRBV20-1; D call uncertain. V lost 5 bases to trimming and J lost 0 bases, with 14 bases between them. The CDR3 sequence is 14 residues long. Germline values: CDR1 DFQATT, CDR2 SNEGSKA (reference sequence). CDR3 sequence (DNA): TGCAGTGCTGTAGACCAGCATATCTCCTACGAGCAGTACTTC. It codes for CSAVDQHISYEQYF.

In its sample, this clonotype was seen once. The CDR3 loop is CASSYHNSYEQYF. CDR3 nucleotides: TGTGCCAGCAGTTATCACAACTCCTACGAGCAGTACTTC. The V call is TRBV6-5, the J call TRBJ2-7; no clear D gene. Germline assignment: CDR1 MNHEY and CDR2 SVGAGI. V was clipped by 3 bases and J by 0 bases, with 6 bases between them. The CDR3 is 13 residues long.

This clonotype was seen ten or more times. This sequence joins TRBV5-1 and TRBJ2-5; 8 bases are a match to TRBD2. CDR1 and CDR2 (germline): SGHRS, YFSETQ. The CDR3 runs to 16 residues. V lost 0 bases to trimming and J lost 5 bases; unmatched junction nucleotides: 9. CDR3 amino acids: CASSLDPAGGRETQYF. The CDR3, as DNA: TGCGCCAGCAGCTTGGATCCGGCGGGAGGAAGGGAGACCCAGTACTTC.

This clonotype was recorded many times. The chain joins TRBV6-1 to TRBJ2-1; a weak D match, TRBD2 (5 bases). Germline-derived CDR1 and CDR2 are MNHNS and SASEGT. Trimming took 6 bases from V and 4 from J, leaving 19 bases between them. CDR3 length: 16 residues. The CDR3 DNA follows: TGTGCCAGCAGCCGCCTAACTCGGGGAACGTACAATGAGCAGTTCTTC. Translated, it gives CASSRLTRGTYNEQFF.

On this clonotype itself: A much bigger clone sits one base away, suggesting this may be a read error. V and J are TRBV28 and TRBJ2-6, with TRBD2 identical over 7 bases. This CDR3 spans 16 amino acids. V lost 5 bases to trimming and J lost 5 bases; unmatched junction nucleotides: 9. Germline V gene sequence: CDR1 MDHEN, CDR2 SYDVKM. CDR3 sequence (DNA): TGTGCCAGCAGTCCCCTGGGAGGGTTCAGGGCCAACGTCCTGACTTTC. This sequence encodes CASSPLGGFRANVLTF. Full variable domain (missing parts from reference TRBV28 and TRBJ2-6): DVKVTQSSRYLVKRTGEKVFLECVQDMDHENMFWYRQDPGLGLRLIYFSYDVKMKEKGDIPEGYSVSREKKERFSLILESASTNQTSMYLCASSPLGGFRANVLTFGAGSRLTVL.

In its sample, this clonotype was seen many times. CDR3: CASSLVASRTYNEQFF. The CDR3 DNA follows: TGCGCCAGCAGCTTGGTGGCTAGCCGAACCTACAATGAGCAGTTCTTC. V is TRBV5-1 and J is TRBJ2-1; D is possibly TRBD2 (5 bases). Deletions cut 0 bases from V and 2 bases from J, with 12 bases between. CDR1 SGHRS and CDR2 YFSETQ come from the germline V gene. This CDR3 has 16 residues.

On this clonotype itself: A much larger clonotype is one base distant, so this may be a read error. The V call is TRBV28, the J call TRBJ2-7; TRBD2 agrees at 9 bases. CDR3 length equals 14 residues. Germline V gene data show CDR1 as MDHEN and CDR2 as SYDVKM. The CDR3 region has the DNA TGTGCCAGCCATGAGGGCGGGAGGGCCTACGAGCGGTACTTC. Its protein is CASHEGGRAYERYF.

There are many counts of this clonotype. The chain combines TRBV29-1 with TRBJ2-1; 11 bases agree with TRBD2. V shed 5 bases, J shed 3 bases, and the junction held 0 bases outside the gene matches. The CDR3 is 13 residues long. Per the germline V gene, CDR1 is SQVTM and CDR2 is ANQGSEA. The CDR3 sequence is CSVLAGGYNEQFF. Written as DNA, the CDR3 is TGCAGCGTTCTAGCGGGAGGCTACAATGAGCAGTTCTTC.

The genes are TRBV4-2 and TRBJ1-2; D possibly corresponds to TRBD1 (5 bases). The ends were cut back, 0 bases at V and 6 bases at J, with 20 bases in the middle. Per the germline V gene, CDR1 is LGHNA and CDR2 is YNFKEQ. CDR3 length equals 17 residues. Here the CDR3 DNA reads TGTGCCAGCAGCCAAGATATGGGATCAGGGATGTCAAATGGCTACACCTTC. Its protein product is CASSQDMGSGMSNGYTF.